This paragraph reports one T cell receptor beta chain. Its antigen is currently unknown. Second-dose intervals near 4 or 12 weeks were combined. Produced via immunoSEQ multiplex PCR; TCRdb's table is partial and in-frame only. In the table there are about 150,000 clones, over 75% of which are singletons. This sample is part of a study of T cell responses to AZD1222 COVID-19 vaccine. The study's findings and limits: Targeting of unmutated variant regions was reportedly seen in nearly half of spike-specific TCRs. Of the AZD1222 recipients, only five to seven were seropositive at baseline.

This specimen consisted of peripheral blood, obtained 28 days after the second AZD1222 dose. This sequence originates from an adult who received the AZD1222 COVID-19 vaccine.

As DNA, the CDR3 is TGTGCCAGCAGCGTAGCCCCCGGGAGAAACACAGATACGCAGTATTTT. This gives the protein CASSVAPGRNTDTQYF. The chain couples TRBV9 to TRBJ2-3; a possible D gene is TRBD2 (6 bases). V was pared by 0 bases and J by 2 bases, with 13 bases between. The CDR3 runs 16 residues. Germline CDR1 and CDR2: SGDLS and YYNGEE.